The TCR beta chain under discussion was sequenced for a study of cytomegalovirus exposure and HLA in healthy donors. Points from the study as a whole: The tendency of first-cohort TCR clusters to co-occur in the 120 validation repertoires was identified by a subsequent analysis.

Concerning this clone: Its cognate antigen is unknown.

Profiled with immunoSEQ multiplex PCR; TCRdb holds only in-frame clones, not every one. The sample lists around 150,000 clones; 80% to 90% were seen once. V trimming: 3 bases; J trimming: 2 bases; junction bases outside the gene matches: 9. This CDR3 has 17 amino acids. Germline V lookup: CDR1 KGHSH, CDR2 LQKENI. Sequences were obtained from PBMCs. The source is a young woman in good health and CMV-seropositive. The chain combines TRBV18 with TRBJ2-2; TRBD2 matches 7 bases. The CDR3, as DNA: TGTGCCAGCTCACCGCGGGGGACCTCATCAAACACCGGGGAGCTGTTTTTT. Translated: CASSPRGTSSNTGELFF.